The rows below give T cell receptor beta chains drawn from one sample of a study of blood T cell repertoires in COVID-19. This table comes from immunoSEQ multiplex PCR, and its TCRdb copy is limited to in-frame clones, with some not included. The repertoire includes around 160,000 clones, about 90% of them detected once, and 2.3% sits in the top ten. Sequencing was carried out using peripheral blood. Receptors originate from a human donor in a cohort sampled during active COVID-19. Each CDR3 is given without its conserved first and last residue. Clone size is shown for a subset of rows, as once, few, many or a class of expanded clone.

size	J	V	CDR3
-	TRBJ2-1	TRBV3-1/TRBV3-2	ASSQEAGTAPGQL
once	TRBJ2-5	TRBV9	ASSQSGQGAMETQY
once	TRBJ1-2	TRBV28	ASSLGARAANYGYT
-	TRBJ1-4	TRBV30	AWSPGRDRGDEKLF
-	TRBJ2-7	TRBV4-2	ASSQEDRPTYEQY
-	TRBJ2-7	TRBV27	ASSLRASTDGEQY
-	TRBJ2-3	TRBV27	ASRRGEDTQY
-	TRBJ2-6	TRBV10-3	AISESVGEAGANVLT
-	TRBJ1-2	TRBV19	ASSITGERYGYT
few	TRBJ1-2	TRBV6-1	ASSEGGGFDGYT
-	TRBJ2-1	TRBV25-1	ASSEVGRGPYNEQF
-	TRBJ2-5	TRBV20-1	SAKLQETQY
-	TRBJ1-1	TRBV4-1	ASSQDGTNTEAF
few	TRBJ1-4	TRBV19	ASSTTDSKEKLF
-	TRBJ2-6	TRBV4-3	ASSQGLQGASGANVLT
-	TRBJ2-1	TRBV7-3	ASSHSGTSGKTYNEQF